The source of this T cell receptor (beta chain) is a study of T cells of healthy individuals. TCRdb analysed the 5' RACE reads with MiXCR anew, one entry per CDR3 protein. The sample records approximately 89,000 distinct CDR3 sequences, approximately 4.8% being singletons. The clonotype comes from a female donor in good health.

CDR3 DNA: TGTGCCAGTTATCCCCGGGCTAGCGGGAGCACCGGGGAGCTGTTTTTT. This encodes CASYPRASGSTGELFF. V gene TRBV12-3 or TRBV12-4 combines with J gene TRBJ2-2; 10 nucleotides agree with TRBD2. This CDR3 has 16 residues. Losses at the gene ends were 9 bases for V and 4 bases for J; bases not matched to a gene: 11.